The 23 T cell receptor beta chains listed next were all sequenced from one sample in a study of OX40 agonist ivuxolimab in advanced cancers. Libraries were prepared by immunoSEQ multiplex PCR; TCRdb keeps only in-frame clonotypes and omits some of them. The repertoire holds about 55,000 clones, with 70% to 85% as singletons. Specimen: CD4+ or CD8+ T cells sorted from blood, collected in a trial of the OX40 agonist ivuxolimab. These receptors were obtained from an adult with an advanced solid tumor such as melanoma, head and neck, liver or kidney cancer.

This chain uses TRBV5-1 with TRBJ1-4, with D possibly matching TRBD1 (6 bases). Trimming shortened V by 5 bases and J by 7 bases, and 21 bases separated the two germline ends. Germline V gene lookup returns CDR1 SGHRS and CDR2 YFSETQ. The CDR3 runs to 16 residues. CDR3 bases: TGCGCCAGCAGTAACGGACAGACCGAATGGGGTGAAAAACTGTTTTTT. Translation gives CASSNGQTEWGEKLFF.

A remark on this clone: One end of the junction does not line up with germline, which may come from a read error. V is TRBV20-1 and J is TRBJ1-6; unclear D gene. Per germline, CDR1 DFQATT and CDR2 SNEGSKA (reference sequence). The CDR3 has 11 amino acids. The CDR3: CSATANLPLHF. The DNA of the CDR3 is TGCAGTGCTACAGCGAATTTACCCCTCCACTTT.

The rearrangement links TRBV11-2 to TRBJ1-3; D remains ambiguous. Trimming stripped 5 bases from V and 0 bases from J, with 14 bases between. CDR3 length: 16 residues. CDR1 is SGHAT and CDR2 is FQNNGV in the germline V gene. In DNA, the CDR3 is TGTGCCAGCAGCGGGAACCGGGCCTCCTCTGGAAACACCATATATTTT. This translates into CASSGNRASSGNTIYF.

V usage is TRBV7-3 and J usage is TRBJ2-1; TRBD2 matches 8 bases. The ends lost 2 bases at V and 0 bases at J; junction bases unmatched: 6. The CDR3 consists of 17 residues. CDR1 is SGHTA, CDR2 FQGTGA, per germline. The CDR3 here is CASSLAGGTSSYNEQFF. CDR3 in DNA: TGTGCCAGCAGCTTAGCGGGGGGAACTTCCTCCTACAATGAGCAGTTCTTC.

The rearrangement joins TRBV18 to TRBJ1-4; D is ambiguous. V lost 0 bases and J 0 bases, leaving 5 bases between the germline ends. This CDR3 is built from 15 residues. Per germline, CDR1 KGHSH and CDR2 LQKENI. The CDR3 DNA follows: TGTGCCAGCTCACCACCGCCCGCAACTAATGAAAAACTGTTTTTT. Its protein is CASSPPPATNEKLFF.

This clone was seen only once. The J gene is TRBJ1-6, the V gene TRBV9; D not resolved. This CDR3 is built from 15 residues. V gave up 0 bases and J gave up 6 bases, with 10 bases separating them. Germline CDR1 reads SGDLS; CDR2 reads YYNGEE. CDR3 in DNA: TGTGCCAGCAGCGTAGAAGCAGGTATTAATTCACCCCTCCACTTT. Protein product: CASSVEAGINSPLHF.

This chain connects TRBV4-1 to TRBJ1-1; D is perhaps TRBD1 (5 bases). The germline gives CDR1 MGHRA, CDR2 YSYEKL. Trimming stripped 6 bases from V and 1 base from J, with 9 bases between. The CDR3 totals 13 residues. The CDR3, as DNA: TGCGCCAGCAGTGGGACGGCGAACACTGAAGCTTTCTTT. Translating gives CASSGTANTEAFF.

The J gene is TRBJ2-3, the V gene TRBV9; 10 bases agree with TRBD2. The V and J ends lost 4 bases and 6 bases, in that order; junction bases with no gene match: 17. Germline V gene sequence: CDR1 SGDLS, CDR2 YYNGEE. The CDR3 contains 18 residues. The CDR3 protein is CASSTPWGAGGFSDTQYF. The CDR3, as DNA: TGTGCCAGCAGCACCCCCTGGGGAGCGGGGGGGTTCAGTGATACGCAGTATTTT.

This chain uses TRBV7-9 with TRBJ2-5; 10 bases are a match to TRBD1. The DNA end lines up better with TRBJ2-7; the J call may be wrong. Germline V gene data show CDR1 as SEHNR and CDR2 as FQNEAQ (reference sequence). The CDR3 runs 15 residues. The CDR3 region is CASSLGTGGWNEQYF. The CDR3 region has the DNA TGTGCCAGCAGCTTAGGGACAGGGGGATGGAACGAGCAGTACTTC.

This rearrangement joins TRBV11-3 to TRBJ2-1, with 12 bases aligning to TRBD2. This CDR3 contains 18 residues. Per germline, CDR1 SGHNT and CDR2 YENEEA. The V segment lost 1 base and the J segment 5 bases; nucleotides outside the gene matches: 9. The CDR3 loop is CASSLGGLAGSYDNEQFF. CDR3 DNA: TGTGCCAGCAGCTTAGGGGGACTAGCGGGTTCTTACGACAATGAGCAGTTCTTC.

V usage is TRBV2 and J usage is TRBJ2-1, with 8 bases that match TRBD1. This CDR3 has 15 amino acids. V was clipped by 6 bases and J by 4 bases; unmatched bases: 8. Germline loops: CDR1 SNHLY, CDR2 FYNNEI. CDR3 nucleotide sequence: TGTGCCAGCAGAAAGGGACAGGACGGATACAATGAGCAGTTCTTC. Translating gives CASRKGQDGYNEQFF.

The chain combines TRBV2 with TRBJ1-1, with D unclear. CDR3 length: 13 residues. The germline V gene has CDR1 SNHLY and CDR2 FYNNEI. V was pared by 8 bases and J by 2 bases, with 12 bases between. The CDR3 here is CASLPQRNTEAFF. CDR3 nucleotide sequence: TGTGCCAGCCTCCCCCAGAGAAACACTGAAGCTTTCTTT.

The J gene is TRBJ2-7, the V gene TRBV6-1, with 8 bases aligning to TRBD1. This CDR3 has 13 residues. The germline CDR1 and CDR2 sequences are MNHNS and SASEGT. V lost 7 bases, J lost 6 bases, and 8 bases stayed unmatched. CDR3 DNA sequence: TGTGCCAGCAATGGGCAGGGGGCTCGCGAGCAGTACTTC. Residues: CASNGQGAREQYF.

The J gene is TRBJ1-1, the V gene TRBV14; D is possibly TRBD1 (6 bases). Trimming removed 6 bases from V and 3 bases from J, with 11 bases in between. The CDR3 runs to 13 residues. The germline V gene encodes CDR1 SGHDN and CDR2 FVKESK. Here the CDR3 reads CASSGGLDTEAFF. The CDR3 bases are TGTGCCAGCAGTGGGGGGCTGGACACTGAAGCTTTCTTT.

The gene calls are TRBV19 and TRBJ2-5, with 8 bases fitting TRBD1. J was trimmed by 5 bases and V by 5 bases; bases with no gene match: 22. The CDR3 is 19 amino acids. Per germline, CDR1 LNHDA and CDR2 SQIVND (reference sequence). Here the CDR3 reads CASSPERGGTGDEWETQYF. The DNA of the CDR3 is TGTGCCAGTAGTCCCGAACGAGGGGGGACAGGCGATGAGTGGGAGACCCAGTACTTC. The full variable domain, with the rest looked up from reference TRBV19 and TRBJ2-5, is DGGITQSPKYLFRKEGQNVTLSCEQNLNHDAMYWYRQDPGQGLRLIYYSQIVNDFQKGDIAEGYSVSREKKESFPLTVTSAQKNPTAFYLCASSPERGGTGDEWETQYFGPGTRLLVL.

The genes are TRBV5-1 and TRBJ2-7; no definite D call. With 0 bases removed from V and 1 base from J, the gap between germline ends came to 11 bases. CDR3 size: 15 residues. Germline CDR1 and CDR2: SGHRS and YFSETQ. CDR3 sequence (DNA): TGCGCCAGCAGCTTGGCCGGAGTAGGGTCCTACGAGCAGTACTTC. Amino acids: CASSLAGVGSYEQYF.

The table lists this clone with a few counts. V usage is TRBV6-5 and J usage is TRBJ2-1; TRBD1 matches at 9 bases. The CDR3 has 15 amino acids. Germline V gives CDR1 MNHEY, CDR2 SVGAGI. The trim removed 6 bases at V and 4 bases at J, leaving 7 bases unmatched. The CDR3 bases are TGTGCCAGCAGCCTCGGGACAGGGACTTACAATGAGCAGTTCTTC. Its protein is CASSLGTGTYNEQFF.

V and J are TRBV11-1 and TRBJ2-5, with 8 bases matching TRBD1. Germline lookup yields CDR1 SGHAT and CDR2 FQDESV (reference sequence). Trimming at V came to 2 bases and at J to 4 bases, leaving 9 bases not matched to a gene. This CDR3 region has 16 residues. In nucleotides, the CDR3 is TGTGCCAGCAGCTTATATCTCCAGGGGGCCGGAGAGACCCAGTACTTC. This sequence encodes CASSLYLQGAGETQYF.

This chain connects TRBV11-1 to TRBJ1-4; 7 bases map to TRBD1. The germline V gene has CDR1 SGHAT and CDR2 FQDESV (reference sequence). This CDR3 is 13 amino acids long. V was clipped by 3 bases and J by 5 bases; unmatched bases: 0. Written as DNA, the CDR3 is TGTGCCAGCAGCTTGACAGGGAATGAAAAACTGTTTTTT. Amino acids: CASSLTGNEKLFF.

The genes are TRBV5-1 and TRBJ2-7; D remains unclear. Deletions cut 5 bases from V and 4 bases from J, with 7 bases between. From germline, CDR1 is SGHRS and CDR2 YFSETQ. The CDR3 totals 11 residues. CDR3 sequence reads: CASRAGYEQYF. Written as DNA, the CDR3 is TGCGCCAGCAGGGCCGGATACGAGCAGTACTTC.

The rearrangement links TRBV28 to TRBJ2-7; perhaps TRBD2 as D (5 bases). Germline V lookup: CDR1 MDHEN, CDR2 SYDVKM. The CDR3 is 11 residues long. Trimming removed 1 base at V and 9 bases at J, with 7 bases between. This CDR3 is CASSLSRGQYF. The CDR3 nucleotides read TGTGCCAGCAGTTTATCCCGGGGGCAGTACTTC.

The rearrangement uses TRBV5-5 and TRBJ2-1, with a possible D match to TRBD2 (6 bases). V was cut by 1 base and J by 3 bases, with 11 bases left in between. The length of the CDR3 is 15 residues. Germline V gives CDR1 SGHKS, CDR2 YYEKEE (reference sequence). In nucleotides, the CDR3 is TGTGCCAGCAGCTTGAACGGGGGTCTCTACAATGAGCAGTTCTTC. It translates to CASSLNGGLYNEQFF.

This clone has just a few counts. The chain has TRBV11-2 and TRBJ2-2; 11 positions match TRBD2. CDR3 length equals 18 residues. V shed 5 bases and J 6 bases; nucleotides not matched to a gene: 14. Germline values: CDR1 SGHAT, CDR2 FQNNGV. The CDR3 sequence is CASSERAIAGGPSGELFF. The CDR3 nucleotides read TGTGCCAGCAGCGAAAGGGCAATAGCGGGGGGGCCCTCCGGGGAGCTGTTTTTT.